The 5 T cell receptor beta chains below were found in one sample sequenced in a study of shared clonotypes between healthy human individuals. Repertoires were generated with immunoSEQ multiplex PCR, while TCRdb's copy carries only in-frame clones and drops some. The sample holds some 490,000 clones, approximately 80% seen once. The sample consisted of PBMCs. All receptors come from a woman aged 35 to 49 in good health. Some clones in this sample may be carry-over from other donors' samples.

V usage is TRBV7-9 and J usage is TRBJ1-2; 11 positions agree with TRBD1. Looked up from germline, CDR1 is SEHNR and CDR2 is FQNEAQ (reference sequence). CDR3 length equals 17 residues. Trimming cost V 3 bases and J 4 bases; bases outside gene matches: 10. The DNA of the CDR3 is TGTGCCAGCAGCTTCAGGACAGGGGGCGATAAAGTCTATGGCTACACCTTC. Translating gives CASSFRTGGDKVYGYTF.

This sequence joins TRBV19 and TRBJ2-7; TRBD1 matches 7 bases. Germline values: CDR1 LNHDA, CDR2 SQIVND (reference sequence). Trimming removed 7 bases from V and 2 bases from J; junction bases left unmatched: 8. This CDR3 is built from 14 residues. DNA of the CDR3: TGTGCCAGTACCCAGGGACAGAACGCCTACGAGCAGTACTTC. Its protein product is CASTQGQNAYEQYF.

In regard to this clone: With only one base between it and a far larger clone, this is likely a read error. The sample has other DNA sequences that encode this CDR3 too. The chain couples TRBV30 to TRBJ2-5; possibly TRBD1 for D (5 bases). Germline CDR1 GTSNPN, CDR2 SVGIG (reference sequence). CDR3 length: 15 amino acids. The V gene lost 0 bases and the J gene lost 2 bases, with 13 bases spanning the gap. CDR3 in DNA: TGTGCCTGGAGTGTACTCGGACACGGTCAAGAGACCCAGTACTTC. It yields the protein CAWSVLGHGQETQYF.

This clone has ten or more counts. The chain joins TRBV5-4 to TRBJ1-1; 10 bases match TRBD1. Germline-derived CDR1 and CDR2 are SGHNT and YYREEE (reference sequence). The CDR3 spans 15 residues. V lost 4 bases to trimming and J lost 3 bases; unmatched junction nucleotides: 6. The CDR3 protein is CASSPRDRGDTEAFF. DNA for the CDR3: TGTGCCAGCAGCCCCCGGGACAGGGGAGACACTGAAGCTTTCTTT.

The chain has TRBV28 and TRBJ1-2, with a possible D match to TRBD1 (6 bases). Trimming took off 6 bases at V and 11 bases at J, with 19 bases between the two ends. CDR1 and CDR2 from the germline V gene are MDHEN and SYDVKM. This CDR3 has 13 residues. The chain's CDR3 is CASRQTGTSLYTF. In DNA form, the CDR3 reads TGTGCCAGCAGGCAAACAGGGACCTCCTTGTACACCTTC.